This T cell receptor (beta chain) was sequenced during a study of cytomegalovirus exposure and HLA in healthy donors. This clone showed up just a few times. Its specificity is not known. TCRdb's copy holds only in-frame clones and misses some; the assay was immunoSEQ multiplex PCR. The table has more than 300,000 clones, just over 85% seen once. CDR1 SEHNR and CDR2 FQNEAQ come from the germline V gene (reference sequence). The length of the CDR3 is 16 residues. V was trimmed by 5 bases and J by 2 bases, leaving 15 bases between them. Separate from the approximately 720-subject first cohort, the roughly 130-subject validation cohort was the one that the donors belonged to. Overall study findings and caveats: TCR beta chains numbering more than 150 were designated cytomegalovirus-associated. The study found most TCR sequences rare, yet found some public TCRs in many donors. Reports showed the classifier diagnosing cytomegalovirus status with high specificity and sensitivity.

The V call is TRBV7-9, the J call TRBJ2-2; tentatively, D is TRBD1 (6 bases). Sequenced sample: PBMCs. The source is a woman aged 18-29 years in good health and CMV-seronegative. This chain's CDR3 is CASSDTGLVNTGELFF. CDR3 nucleotide sequence: TGTGCCAGCAGCGACACAGGGTTGGTTAACACCGGGGAGCTGTTTTTT.